This T cell receptor beta chain derives from a study of cytomegalovirus exposure and HLA in healthy donors (dated by TCRdb to about 2017). With respect to the entire study: An earlier analysis of 587 of the donors reported 276 Gb of sequence data and roughly 120 million unique TCR beta sequences obtained from around 180 million T cells. About 320 gigabases of sequencing data and some 85 million unique TCR sequences were included in an early release covering 500 to 750 HLA-typed donors. Of the roughly 390 genotyped donors, roughly 85% fell in the genetic ancestry cluster associated with self-reported Caucasian donors. The study aimed to test whether cataloging public T cell receptors could reveal signatures of past pathogen exposure. The study profiled the T cell repertoires of around 700 subjects by immunosequencing and related them to cytomegalovirus serostatus. In addition to the first cohort of roughly 670 subjects, a separate validation cohort of approximately 130 different subjects was used. To predict cytomegalovirus infection status, the study combined high-throughput TCR immunosequencing, statistical association of individual TCRs with disease status, and machine learning. In a later analysis, previously published TCR beta repertoires from about 670 donors were re-analyzed and high-resolution HLA genotyping was added so that TCR occurrence patterns could be studied. Rather than using new phenotypic data, the later analysis identified candidate immune exposures from TCR beta sequences and from how often those sequences occurred across donors. An earlier analysis of 500 to 750 of the donors applied high-throughput TCR beta sequencing to assess whether each TCR beta V gene segment acted as functional or pseudogenic. Donor age, sex, ethnicity and CMV serostatus were collected together with the repertoire data. Genome-wide SNP genotypes for about 65% of the 666 donors were used in a later genetic analysis, which treated that subset as a discovery cohort. Every discovery cohort repertoire had been produced on one sequencing platform. Class I and class II HLA loci were covered by the typing at four-digit resolution. The number of donors typed differed by locus, with roughly 620-630 for A, B, C, DRB1 and DQB1, 522 for DQA1, about 610 for DPA1, and 450 to 480 for DPB1. Several DR-DQ haplotypes were handled as single units for association and clustering because linkage in the cohort was strong. Among around 400 genotyped donors of the cohort, an average of about 240,000 unique TCR beta nucleotide sequences were sequenced per donor, about a sixth of them non-productive. Beyond this particular receptor, the publication reports: A later analysis associated 16,951 TCR beta sequences with specific HLA alleles at a false discovery rate of 0.05. A cluster of highly shared sequence variants was judged likely to be a technical artifact of the sequencing pipeline. The study gave a list of 150 to 200 TCR beta chains associated with cytomegalovirus. Roughly uniform sequencing depth across donors was assumed in presence/absence analyses, although this assumption may not hold. For the cohort, immune exposure information was limited to CMV serostatus. In a later analysis, HLA-associated TCR beta chains were found to be more clonally expanded and to have lower generation probabilities than equally common non-associated chains. When HLA alleles, especially DR and DQ, strongly co-occurred, TCR associations were difficult to assign to individual alleles. Across donors, most TCR sequences were observed very rarely, whereas some public TCRs were present in many individuals. A further reported finding was that TCR beta sequences accurately predicted the HLA-A and HLA-B alleles for most subjects in the first cohort. Some IMGT-functional V segments, including TRBV6-2 and TRBV6-3, could not be told apart with the 87-base-pair reads, so those segments were excluded. It was suggested by the authors that the approach could potentially be generalized to other disease states and immunological phenotypes. Because counts were too low, seventeen rarely observed V segments, including chromosome 9 orphons, were left out of the earlier analysis of several hundred of the donors. In both the original and validation cohorts, the classifier was reported to diagnose cytomegalovirus status with high specificity and sensitivity. In a later analysis, several top co-occurrence clusters were reported to appear linked to parvovirus B19, influenza, CMV and Epstein-Barr virus. In a later genetic analysis, a missense DCLRE1C variant was associated with V-gene and J-gene trimming of TCR beta chains, and the association was replicated in an independent cohort. An earlier analysis of some 560 of the donors showed that most TCR beta V segments appeared in productive rearrangements either about 87% or about 30% of the time, which broadly matched IMGT annotations. Correlated functional status among segregating V segments might reflect linkage disequilibrium, but an unknown experimental factor could not be ruled out. In a later analysis, most CMV-associated TCR beta chains were found to appear HLA-restricted, with HLA associations seemingly driven largely by CMV exposure. According to a later genetic analysis, donors in an Asian-associated ancestry cluster had fewer N-insertions in productive TCRs than the roughly 670-donor mean. In a later analysis, TCR association rates were found to vary across HLA loci, with the most associated TCRs seen for DRB1 alleles and the fewest for HLA-C alleles. HLA typing was unavailable for some donors at each locus, so association tests used only the typed subset. In this cohort, only TCR beta chains were sequenced, and detectable features were limited by the absence of alpha or paired-chain data. In vitro tests confirmed that a few of the cytomegalovirus-associated TCR beta chains recognize cytomegalovirus antigens.

After removal of 0 bases from V and 1 base from J, the junction retains 1 base not matched to a gene. Inclusive of the bounding cysteine and phenylalanine, the CDR3 is 15 residues long. Only CDR3 DNA is held: 45 bases, read in frame from base 1. The germline V gene supplies CDR1 LGHNA and CDR2 YNFKEQ. Receptors were amplified or captured by the immunoSEQ multiplex PCR assay. For the multiplex PCR, a mixture combining 60 forward primers for TCR Vbeta segments and 13 reverse primers for TCR Jbeta segments was used. Amplification of the CDR3 region of rearranged TCR beta genes was performed with a multiplex PCR assay on genomic DNA. The amplified TCR beta libraries were sequenced on the Illumina HiSeq System as 87-base-pair reads. The original methods were these. A later analysis tallied roughly 78 million unique TCR beta chains across the 666 repertoires, and about 12 million of those chains were shared by two or more donors. Raw reads were error-corrected and collapsed into unique sequences by a nearest-neighbor algorithm in which closely related sequences were merged to remove PCR and sequencing errors. CDR3 sequences were aligned to IMGT reference sequences to assign V, D and J gene segments. For a sequence to be retained, a match of at least six nucleotides was required to both a V gene segment and a J gene segment. Rearrangements were called productive when the CDR3 lacked stop codons and stayed in frame with V and J; all others were non-productive. Following IMGT convention, CDR3 was defined as the stretch from the second conserved V-encoded cysteine to the conserved J-encoded phenylalanine. In an earlier analysis of around 600 of the donors, sequences lacking an unambiguous match to a single V gene segment were excluded. In an earlier analysis of several hundred of the donors, V segments were called functional above 56.7% productive rearrangements and were called segregating when the between-donor standard deviation exceeded 5%. A statistical classification framework was built to diagnose cytomegalovirus status from the catalog of TCR beta chain sequences. In a later analysis, V and J genes were assigned by comparing TCR nucleotide sequences against IMGT/GENE-DB human TR gene sequences. A later analysis assigned CDR3 sequences and most-parsimonious VDJ recombination scenarios with the TCRdist pipeline. In a later analysis, each TCR beta chain was defined by its CDR3 amino acid sequence together with its V-gene family, and reads without a unique V-gene family were excluded. As a way to deal with suspected cross-contamination and a sequencing artifact, a later analysis dropped 592 nucleotide sequences that were highly shared and had low generation probability. In a later analysis, a clonal expansion index was calculated for each public chain from normalized within-repertoire ranks of inferred template counts. In a later analysis, generation probabilities were computed using a VDJ recombination model fitted to out-of-frame rearrangements, and the results were checked against IGoR. In a later analysis, TCR-TCR, TCR-HLA and TCR-CMV co-occurrence was scored with hypergeometric tests, and a repertoire-size bias correction was applied to TCR pairs. False discovery rates were estimated in a later analysis by permuting HLA or CMV assignments 20 times. In a later analysis, co-occurring TCRs were grouped with DBSCAN, and TCRdist sequence similarity was added when clustering was performed within HLA-allele-positive subsets. Repertoires with fewer than 30,000 or more than 120,000 public chains, plus five repertoires with anomalous nucleotide sharing, were excluded from co-occurrence clustering. TCRdb limited this immuneACCESS table to in-frame rearrangements with V and J called. A share of clones is missing; checked studies link under half to unresolved V genes, and the rest is unexplained. The V and J calls and clone size come from that table; D and trimming were worked out from the DNA. The sample profile shows some 130,000 clones; over 70% of them were found once. About 3.4% of the sample comes from the top ten.

The cohort consisted of approximately 690 healthy bone marrow donors. Cohort members were all nominally healthy when sampled, although unrecorded immune exposures were likely present. The donor was CMV seronegative and belonged to the group of over 350 seronegative cohort members. Every donor gave a peripheral blood sample, and the peripheral blood mononuclear cells from that sample were used for TCR beta sequencing. Genomic DNA was extracted from the blood cell samples with the Qiagen DNeasy Blood Extraction Kit. Turning to this clone: Its antigen is still unknown. Base qualities were left out, and no much larger clone turns up one base away.

Rearrangement joined TRBV4-2 to TRBJ2-7; TRBD2 lines up with 9 middle nucleotides. The receptor's source is a man aged 40-49 years in good health and CMV-seronegative. Sequencing input: PBMCs. Read as DNA, the sequence is TGTGCCAGCAGCCAAGAGCTAGCGGGATCCTACGAGCAGTACTTC. Translated, this is CASSQELAGSYEQYF.